The sequence of this TCR beta chain was determined in a study of blood T cell repertoires in COVID-19. Overall study context: Samples representing acute and convalescent COVID-19 were sourced from the United States, Italy and Spain. T cells, B-cell-depleted T cells, or PBMCs provided the cDNA or gDNA that served as material.

Per the study methods: Amplification from reference gene primers served as the basis for estimated nucleated cell counts. The protocol was immunoSEQ multiplex PCR, while the TCRdb copy is restricted to in-frame clones and leaves out a portion. V, J and clone size are those of that table, while D and trimming were read from the DNA. The sample lists 30,000 to 45,000 clones; roughly 90% were seen once. The V end was cut by 8 bases, the J end by 4 bases, with 14 bases between. This CDR3 is 13 amino acids long. CDR1 MNHEY and CDR2 SMNVEV come from the germline V gene (reference sequence). Material for sequencing was peripheral blood. The chain combines TRBV27 with TRBJ1-1; tentative D call: TRBD1 (5 bases). This receptor was obtained from a man between 70 and 80 years old with acute or convalescent COVID-19. CDR3 DNA: TGTGCCAGCGGGACCTGGGGGGGCACTGAAGCTTTCTTT. It specifies CASGTWGGTEAFF.